One sample yielded the 9 T cell receptor beta chains listed below, sequenced in a study of CD8 T cells in ankylosing spondylitis. TCRdb reprocessed the 5' RACE reads with MiXCR, giving one entry per CDR3 protein. Among 80,000 to 100,000 distinct CDR3 sequences listed, roughly 8.3% were seen once. The sequenced material came from blood, either unsorted or a sorted T cell fraction (not recorded which). The receptors were sampled from a male donor with ankylosing spondylitis or in good health (not recorded which).

This clonotype was seen ten or more times. V is TRBV7-2 and J is TRBJ2-3; D unresolved. Deletions cut 5 bases from V and 6 bases from J, with 9 bases between. Germline assignment: CDR1 SGHTA and CDR2 FQGNSA. This CDR3 is 12 amino acids long. CDR3 protein: CASSLWLDTQYF. For the CDR3, the DNA is TGTGCCAGCAGCCTTTGGCTTGATACGCAGTATTTT.

With regard to this clonotype: Given a much more abundant clone one base away, this may be a read error. The chain has TRBV27 and TRBJ1-2; D is uncertain. The germline V gene has CDR1 MNHEY and CDR2 SMNVEV (reference sequence). The CDR3 loop spans 13 amino acids. The germline V and J ends were trimmed by 3 bases and 1 base, with 6 bases remaining between them. The CDR3 bases are TGTGCCAGCAGTTTGGCCTATAACTATGGCTACACCTTC. Protein product: CASSLAYNYGYTF.

In this sample, this clonotype turned up many times. As DNA, the CDR3 is TGTGCCAGCAGCTTAGCGGCAGGGAACTATGAAGCTTTCTTT. Protein sequence: CASSLAAGNYEAFF. The chain carries TRBV7-2 and TRBJ1-1; a possible D gene is TRBD1 (5 bases). V was trimmed by 0 bases and J by 7 bases, leaving 12 bases between them. The CDR3 sequence is 14 residues long. From germline, CDR1 is SGHTA and CDR2 FQGNSA. The full variable domain, its missing parts supplied by reference TRBV7-2 and TRBJ1-1, is GAGVSQSPSNKVTEKGKDVELRCDPISGHTALYWYRQSLGQGLEFLIYFQGNSAPDKSGLPSDRFSAERTGGSVSTLTIQRTQQEDSAVYLCASSLAAGNYEAFFGQGTRLTVV.

Written as DNA, the CDR3 is TGTGCCAGCAATTCCCGTACAGGGGGCGTCCCTGAAGCTTTCTTT. As protein: CASNSRTGGVPEAFF. J is TRBJ1-1 and V is TRBV12-3 or TRBV12-4, with 9 bases identical to TRBD1. Germline trimming cut 7 bases from V and 6 bases from J; bases unmatched to any gene: 12. The CDR3 is 15 amino acids.

At least ten counts were recorded for this clonotype. The chain combines TRBV7-8 with TRBJ1-1; D uncertain. V was clipped by 2 bases and J by 4 bases, with 20 bases between them. This CDR3 comprises 17 residues. Germline CDR1 and CDR2: SGHVS and FQNEAQ. This chain's CDR3 is CASSLSRAKGWGTEAFF. CDR3 nucleotide sequence: TGTGCCAGCAGCTTATCCCGGGCCAAGGGATGGGGCACTGAAGCTTTCTTT.

The table lists this clonotype with a few counts. The chain employs TRBV20-1 and TRBJ1-2; 7 nucleotides align to TRBD1. The CDR3 sequence is 12 residues long. Trimming removed 5 bases from V and 8 bases from J; junction bases left unmatched: 8. The germline V gene has CDR1 DFQATT and CDR2 SNEGSKA (reference sequence). The CDR3 region has the DNA TGCAGTGCTCAGGGGGGGAGTAGGGGCTACACCTTC. This translates into CSAQGGSRGYTF.

This clonotype was recorded many times. The chain carries TRBV13 and TRBJ1-6; D call uncertain. The CDR3 loop spans 14 amino acids. V lost 2 bases, J lost 8 bases, and 10 bases lay in between. From germline, CDR1 is PRHDT and CDR2 FYEKMQ (reference sequence). Written as DNA, the CDR3 is TGTGCCAGCAGCTTATACAGCCCAGATTCACCCCTCCACTTT. This sequence encodes CASSLYSPDSPLHF.

In its sample, this clonotype was seen many times. The chain recombines TRBV12-3 or TRBV12-4 with TRBJ1-2; 8 bases line up with TRBD1. The CDR3 extends over 16 amino acids. The ends lost 6 bases at V and 2 bases at J; junction bases unmatched: 11. For the CDR3, the DNA is TGTGCCAGCAGCCTTCAGGGGGCGCGGGCCAACTATGGCTACACCTTC. Its translation is CASSLQGARANYGYTF.

This clonotype was seen at least ten times. The chain employs TRBV6-5 and TRBJ2-1; 9 bases align to TRBD2. J was trimmed by 8 bases and V by 0 bases; bases with no gene match: 8. Per the germline V gene, CDR1 is MNHEY and CDR2 is SVGAGI. This CDR3 has 16 residues. CDR3 DNA: TGTGCCAGCAGTTACTCGCGTAGCGGGAGTGTTGATGAGCAGTTCTTC. Translated, it gives CASSYSRSGSVDEQFF.